The 14 T cell receptor beta chains below come from one sample, sequenced in a study of shared clonotypes between healthy human individuals. The table came from immunoSEQ multiplex PCR; TCRdb's copy has only in-frame clones and leaves some out. The repertoire holds some 95,000 clones, 65% to 70% seen once, with less than 50% in the top ten. Material for sequencing was memory CD8+ T cells sorted from blood. The subset is: CD45RO+ cells pooled with CCR7-negative TemRA cells. The receptor set was obtained from a man aged 30 to 39 in good health.

The J gene is TRBJ1-1, the V gene TRBV7-8, with 10 bases identical to TRBD1. Germline values: CDR1 SGHVS, CDR2 FQNEAQ. V was pared by 3 bases and J by 3 bases, with 13 bases of the junction left unmatched. This CDR3 spans 18 amino acids. CDR3 DNA sequence: TGTGCCAGCAGCTTGTATCGACGGGACAGGGGAAAGGACACTGAAGCTTTCTTT. Translated, it gives CASSLYRRDRGKDTEAFF.

The table lists this clone with many counts. V gene TRBV7-9 combines with J gene TRBJ2-1; TRBD2 matches 7 bases. The CDR3 contains 14 residues. Germline assignment: CDR1 SEHNR and CDR2 FQNEAQ (reference sequence). Trimming took 0 bases from V and 7 from J; bases not matched to a gene: 3. The CDR3 is CASSLALGGNEQFF. The CDR3 coding sequence is TGTGCCAGCAGCTTAGCGCTGGGGGGGAATGAGCAGTTCTTC.

This clone was found once. The V call is TRBV7-8, the J call TRBJ2-7; 8 bases line up with TRBD1. The CDR3 extends over 17 amino acids. J lost 1 base, V lost 5 bases, and 13 bases had no gene match. CDR1 is SGHVS and CDR2 is FQNEAQ in the germline V gene. CDR3 DNA: TGTGCCAGCAGCGCGCCCCCGACAGGGGCGATTTCCTACGAGCAGTACTTC. Translated, it gives CASSAPPTGAISYEQYF.

The chain links TRBV15 to TRBJ2-2; a possible D gene is TRBD2 (6 bases). Germline loops: CDR1 LNHNV, CDR2 YYDKDF (reference sequence). Trimming removed 5 bases at V and 2 bases at J, with 15 bases between. The CDR3 length is 16 residues. CDR3 nucleotides: TGTGCCACCAGCGGGTCGGTAGCGGAAAACACCGGGGAGCTGTTTTTT. Its translation is CATSGSVAENTGELFF.

The J gene is TRBJ2-1, the V gene TRBV7-8, with 13 bases lining up with TRBD2. Germline V gives CDR1 SGHVS, CDR2 FQNEAQ. After removal of 7 bases from V and 1 base from J, the junction contained 7 bases not matched to a gene. The CDR3 spans 17 residues. The CDR3 DNA sequence: TGTGCCAGCACCCCCCGGACTAGCGGGAGATCCTACAATGAGCAGTTCTTC. Its protein is CASTPRTSGRSYNEQFF.

J is TRBJ1-2 and V is TRBV19, with no clear D. Trimming pared 5 bases from V and 5 bases from J, leaving 15 bases between. The CDR3 is made up of 14 amino acids. CDR1 LNHDA and CDR2 SQIVND come from the germline V gene (reference sequence). CDR3 in amino acids: CASSGQSLEYGYTF. The CDR3 coding sequence is TGTGCCAGTAGTGGGCAGTCTCTCGAATATGGCTACACCTTC.

This sequence joins TRBV4-3 and TRBJ1-5; 8 nucleotides align to TRBD1. Germline-derived CDR1 and CDR2 are LGHNA and YSLEER. The CDR3 runs to 15 residues. After removal of 4 bases from V and 6 bases from J, the junction contained 8 bases not matched to a gene. The CDR3 reads CASSLGQGASQPQHF. In DNA, the CDR3 is TGCGCCAGCAGCCTCGGACAGGGCGCGTCTCAGCCCCAGCATTTT.

The genes are TRBV5-1 and TRBJ2-5, with TRBD2 matching 7 bases. The junction had 10 bases not matched to a gene; V was cut back by 0 bases and J by 2 bases. There are 17 residues in the CDR3. Germline V gene data show CDR1 as SGHRS and CDR2 as YFSETQ. The CDR3 protein is CASSLAVSGTSQETQYF. The CDR3 bases are TGCGCCAGCAGCTTGGCCGTAAGCGGGACCTCTCAAGAGACCCAGTACTTC.

The chain is built from TRBV9 and TRBJ2-1; no firm D call. Germline V CDR1 and CDR2: SGDLS, YYNGEE. With 0 bases removed from V and 2 bases from J, the gap between germline ends came to 6 bases. The CDR3 spans 14 residues. CDR3 loop: CASSVGNAYNEQFF. CDR3 in DNA: TGTGCCAGCAGCGTAGGGAATGCCTACAATGAGCAGTTCTTC.

The chain recombines TRBV10-1 with TRBJ1-3, with D possibly being TRBD1 (5 bases). Deletions cut 3 bases from V and 2 bases from J, with 17 bases between. CDR3 size: 17 residues. From germline, CDR1 is WNHNN and CDR2 SYGVQD (reference sequence). CDR3 in amino acids: CASSERGGTETGNTIYF. For the CDR3, the DNA is TGCGCCAGCAGTGAAAGGGGCGGGACGGAGACTGGAAACACCATATATTTT.

This clone was observed at least ten times. The J gene is TRBJ2-7, the V gene TRBV7-8; possible D gene TRBD2, 5 bases. Trimming took off 5 bases at V and 3 bases at J, with 14 bases between the two ends. The CDR3 is 14 amino acids. Germline CDR1 is SGHVS and CDR2 is FQNEAQ. CDR3 bases: TGTGCCAGCAGCCCCATAGAGGGATTCTACGAGCAGTACTTC. Translation gives CASSPIEGFYEQYF.

This clone has a count of ten or more. The chain employs TRBV6-6 and TRBJ2-7; the D gene could be TRBD1 or TRBD2 (5 bases each). Deletions cut 8 bases from V and 2 bases from J, with 10 bases between. The CDR3 runs 12 residues. Germline V gene sequence: CDR1 MNHNY, CDR2 SVGAGI (reference sequence). The CDR3 nucleotides are TGTGCCAGCCGGGACGTCGCCTACGAGCAGTACTTC. It encodes CASRDVAYEQYF.

The chain couples TRBV5-8 to TRBJ2-1, with D possibly matching TRBD2 (6 bases). The CDR3 consists of 18 residues. Germline assignment: CDR1 SGHTS and CDR2 YDEGEE. V was trimmed by 2 bases and J by 2 bases, leaving 20 bases between them. This CDR3 reads CASSFDLRDSGPYNEQFF. Here the CDR3 DNA reads TGTGCCAGCAGCTTTGATCTCCGGGACTCCGGCCCCTACAATGAGCAGTTCTTC.

In this sample, this clone turned up once. V is TRBV5-1 and J is TRBJ1-2; D perhaps matches TRBD1 (5 bases). V dropped 4 bases and J dropped 4 bases, with 20 bases sitting between them. There are 16 residues in the CDR3. From germline, CDR1 is SGHRS and CDR2 YFSETQ. The chain's CDR3 is CASSAQAGGAGYGYTF. CDR3 DNA sequence: TGCGCCAGCAGCGCCCAGGCAGGAGGGGCTGGCTATGGCTACACCTTC.